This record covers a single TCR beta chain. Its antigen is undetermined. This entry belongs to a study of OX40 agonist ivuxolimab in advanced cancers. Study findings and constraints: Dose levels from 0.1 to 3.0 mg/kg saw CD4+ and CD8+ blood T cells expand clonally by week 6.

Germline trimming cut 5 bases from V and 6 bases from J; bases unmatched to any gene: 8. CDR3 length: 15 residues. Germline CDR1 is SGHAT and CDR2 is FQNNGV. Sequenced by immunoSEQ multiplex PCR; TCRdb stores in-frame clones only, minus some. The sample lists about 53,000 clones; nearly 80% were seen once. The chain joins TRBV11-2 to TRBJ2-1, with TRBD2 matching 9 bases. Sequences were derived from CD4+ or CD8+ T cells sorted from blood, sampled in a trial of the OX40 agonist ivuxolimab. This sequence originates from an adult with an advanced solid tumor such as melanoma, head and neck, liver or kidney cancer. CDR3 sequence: CASSLSGGLVNEQFF. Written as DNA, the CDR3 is TGTGCCAGCAGCCTAAGCGGGGGGTTAGTCAATGAGCAGTTCTTC.